This T cell receptor beta chain originates from a study of T-cell memory formation after mild COVID-19. Regarding the study as a whole: Some responding clones appeared in pre-infection memory, suggesting cross-reactive memory joined.

Germline V gene data show CDR1 as SQVTM and CDR2 as ANQGSEA. V lost 7 bases, J lost 2 bases, and 11 bases lay in between. This CDR3 is built from 12 residues. cDNA libraries for TCR alpha and TCR beta, carrying sample barcodes and UMIs, came from 5'RACE with constant-segment primers. TCRdb re-analysed the 5' RACE reads in MiXCR, keeping a single row per CDR3 protein. The sample includes some 280,000 distinct CDR3 sequences, about 16% of them seen just once. Comments on this clonotype: Antigen: not known.

This sequence originates from a young man who had mild COVID-19 (a few samples of this study predate the infection). Cell type and time point are not known. The genes are TRBV29-1 and TRBJ2-5; no firm D call. The source material was PBMCs or a T cell subset sorted from them (not recorded which). The CDR3 reads CSGGRSQETQYF. In DNA, the CDR3 is TGCAGCGGAGGACGGTCGCAAGAGACCCAGTACTTC.